Presented here are 21 T cell receptor beta chains from one specimen sequenced in a study of T cells in women clearing cervical HPV infection. Generated by immunoSEQ multiplex PCR, the TCRdb table keeps only in-frame clones and is missing some. Recorded for this sample: 14,000 or so clones. Sequencing was done on a sample of blood buffy coat. The receptors here all came from a woman aged 18 to 75 with a cervical HPV16 infection that either progressed to CIN3+ or cleared (not recorded which).

Of note for this clone: Coverage ceases 3 residues before the CDR3 finishes, and the germline J gene fills in the end. V usage is TRBV5-1 and J usage is TRBJ1-6, with 8 bases identical to TRBD1. J was trimmed by 10 bases and V by 5 bases; bases with no gene match: 14. Germline loops: CDR1 SGHRS, CDR2 YFSETQ. This CDR3 contains 16 residues. CDR3 protein: CASRRSQGAGGSPLHF. The part of the CDR3 DNA that was read is TGCGCCAGCAGAAGGTCTCAGGGGGCCGGGGGATCACCC.

Turning to this clone: The read falls 3 residues short of the CDR3 end, and the missing part is taken from the germline J gene. The chain uses TRBV5-1 and TRBJ1-6; D remains unclear. The CDR3 loop spans 14 amino acids. The germline CDR1 and CDR2 sequences are SGHRS and YFSETQ. V shed 7 bases and J shed 7 bases, with 15 bases lying between them. CDR3 protein: CASDKDGLNSPLHF. The sequenced CDR3 bases are TGCGCCAGCGACAAGGACGGACTAAATTCACCC.

On this clone: The CDR3 is cut off 3 residues early in the read; its end comes from the germline J gene. The V call is TRBV2, the J call TRBJ2-3; 12 nucleotides match TRBD2. The CDR3 has 16 residues. The junction had 6 bases not matched to a gene; V was cut back by 7 bases and J by 1 base. Germline CDR1 SNHLY, CDR2 FYNNEI. CDR3: CASKAPSGGGTDTQYF. CDR3 bases read: TGTGCCAGCAAGGCTCCTAGCGGGGGGGGCACAGATACG.

With respect to this clone: Read data end 3 residues before the CDR3 end; the end is taken from the germline J gene. The V call is TRBV4-1, the J call TRBJ1-2; TRBD1 agrees at 10 bases. The CDR3 is 15 amino acids. CDR1 and CDR2 (germline): MGHRA, YSYEKL. The CDR3 bases that were read are TGCGCCAGCAGCTCCGGGACAGGGGAGTGGGAGACC. Its translation: CASSSGTGEWET. The whole CDR3 reads CASSSGTGEWETYTF.

To note about this clone: The CDR3 is cut off 3 residues early in the read; its end comes from the germline J gene. The chain is built from TRBV29-1 and TRBJ1-1; perhaps TRBD1 as D (5 bases). The CDR3 has 15 amino acids. The V gene's germline CDR1 is SQVTM and CDR2 ANQGSEA. This chain's CDR3 is CSVGMGLAGGETAFF. CDR3 bases read: TGCAGCGTTGGAATGGGACTAGCGGGCGGAGAGACA.

Points on this clone: The read finishes 3 residues shy of the CDR3 end, and the germline J gene is used to complete it. The chain is built from TRBV5-4 and TRBJ2-2; the match to TRBD2 covers 8 bases. In germline, CDR1 is SGHNT, CDR2 YYREEE (reference sequence). V shed 4 bases, J shed 5 bases, and the junction held 7 bases outside the gene matches. CDR3 length: 15 amino acids. The CDR3 is CASSKAGAGTGELFF. The sequenced part of the CDR3 DNA is TGTGCCAGCAGCAAAGCGGGGGCGGGGACCGGGGAG.

Worth noting for this clone: The read gets to within 3 residues of the CDR3 end, and the germline J gene fills in the rest. The chain recombines TRBV7-2 with TRBJ2-1; 8 nucleotides match TRBD1. The germline V gene has CDR1 SGHTA and CDR2 FQGNSA. The CDR3 runs to 15 residues. J gave up 1 base and V 6 bases, and 5 bases lay outside the gene matches. CDR3 protein: CASSYDRGSYNEQFF. Partial CDR3 DNA: TGTGCCAGCAGTTACGACAGGGGATCCTACAATGAG. Combining the CDR3 with reference TRBV7-2 and TRBJ2-1 gives the whole variable domain GAGVSQSPSNKVTEKGKDVELRCDPISGHTALYWYRQSLGQGLEFLIYFQGNSAPDKSGLPSDRFSAERTGGSVSTLTIQRTQQEDSAVYLCASSYDRGSYNEQFFGPGTRLTVL.

CDR3 DNA, as far as it was read: TGTGCCAGCAGTCTCACAGGCGCCGAGACC. Residues: CASSLTGAET. The full CDR3 sequence reads CASSLTGAETQYF. J is TRBJ2-5 and V is TRBV2, with D perhaps matching TRBD1 (5 bases). The read finishes 3 residues shy of the CDR3 end, and the germline J gene is used to complete it. V was pared by 5 bases and J by 5 bases, with 12 bases between. The CDR3 length is 13 residues. The germline CDR1 and CDR2 sequences are SNHLY and FYNNEI.

On this clone itself: The read terminates 3 residues before the CDR3 end, so the remaining end is supplied by the germline J gene. V is TRBV19 and J is TRBJ1-2, with D maybe TRBD1 (6 bases). Germline assignment: CDR1 LNHDA and CDR2 SQIVND (reference sequence). This CDR3 has 14 amino acids. Trimming left V 6 bases short and J 7 bases short, with 18 bases between. Partial CDR3 DNA: TGTGCCAGTAGGGACAGACCCGTAACGGGTGGC. As protein: CASRDRPVTGG. In full, the CDR3 is CASRDRPVTGGYTF.

As to this clone: The read comes to an end 3 residues before the CDR3 does, leaving the germline J gene to fill in the end. The J gene is TRBJ2-2, the V gene TRBV29-1, with D possibly being TRBD1 (6 bases). This CDR3 spans 16 amino acids. CDR1 and CDR2 from the germline V gene are SQVTM and ANQGSEA. This CDR3 is CSVRRQGIATNEKLFF. The sequenced part of the CDR3 DNA is TGCAGCGTTCGGCGGCAGGGGATTGCAACTAATGAAAAG.

Note on this clone: Read sequence stops 3 residues before the CDR3 end, and the germline J gene provides the missing end. The chain joins TRBV7-8 to TRBJ2-7, with TRBD1 matching over 8 bases. Germline V gene data show CDR1 as SGHVS and CDR2 as FQNEAQ. After removal of 3 bases from V and 1 base from J, the junction contained 2 bases not matched to a gene. The CDR3 has 14 residues. CDR3 in amino acids: CASSFRDRSYEQYF. CDR3 bases read: TGTGCCAGCAGCTTCCGGGACAGGTCCTACGAG.

For this clone: An end of the junction differs from the germline gene, which may be a read error. Sequencing ends 3 residues short of the CDR3 end; the germline J gene provides the rest. Distinct nucleotide sequences in the sample also encode this CDR3. The chain has TRBV5-6 and TRBJ1-3, with unresolved D. CDR3 length: 14 residues. From germline, CDR1 is SGHDT and CDR2 YYEEEE. The sequenced part of the CDR3 DNA is TGTGCCAGCAGCTTCGGGGAGGGAGGAAACACA. This encodes CASSFGEGGNT. The complete CDR3 sequence is CASSFGEGGNTIYF. Looking up the rest from reference TRBV5-6 and TRBJ1-3 gives the full variable domain: DAGVTQSPTHLIKTRGQQVTLRCSPKSGHDTVSWYQQALGQGPQFIFQYYEEEERQRGNFPDRFSGHQFPNYSSELNVNALLLGDSALYLCASSFGEGGNTIYFGEGSWLTVV.

With regard to this clone: The DNA ends 3 residues before the CDR3 does, and the rest of the CDR3 is filled in from the germline J gene. The J gene is TRBJ2-1, the V gene TRBV7-2; perhaps TRBD1 as D (5 bases). The V end lost 5 bases, the J end lost 6 bases, and 14 bases lay between the germline ends. This CDR3 has 14 amino acids. Germline V CDR1 and CDR2: SGHTA, FQGNSA. The chain's CDR3 is CASSPVRESNEQFF. The part of the CDR3 DNA that was read is TGTGCCAGCAGCCCCGTCAGGGAAAGCAATGAG.

With respect to this clone: The CDR3 end lies 3 residues beyond the end of the read and is filled in from the germline J gene. The V gene is TRBV20-1, the J gene TRBJ1-2; TRBD1 agrees at 7 bases. Germline V gives CDR1 DFQATT, CDR2 SNEGSKA (reference sequence). J lost 4 bases, V lost 4 bases, and 3 bases had no gene match. The CDR3 length is 12 residues. CDR3 residues: CSATWDSYGYTF. The covered CDR3 bases are TGCAGTGCTACCTGGGACAGCTATGGC.

With regard to this clone: With the read ending 3 residues before the CDR3 end, the germline J gene is used to fill in that end. The chain uses TRBV5-5 and TRBJ1-6, with no clear D. The CDR3 consists of 13 residues. Looked up from germline, CDR1 is SGHKS and CDR2 is YYEKEE (reference sequence). With 7 bases removed from V and 7 bases from J, the gap between germline ends came to 12 bases. This CDR3 reads CASSFVGNSPLHF. The part of the CDR3 DNA that was read is TGTGCCAGCTCCTTCGTCGGGAATTCACCC.

This clone is deemed medium-sized by its frequency. CDR3 DNA (partial): TGTGCCAGCAGCCAAGGACTAGTTGGGGATACG. Encoded protein: CASSQGLVGDT. Given in full, the CDR3 is CASSQGLVGDTQYF. This chain joins TRBV14 and TRBJ2-3; D is possibly TRBD2 (6 bases). The read stops 3 residues short of the end of the CDR3; the missing end is completed from the germline J gene. The germline CDR1 and CDR2 sequences are SGHDN and FVKESK. CDR3 size: 14 residues. The germline V and J ends were trimmed by 1 base and 6 bases, with 11 bases remaining between them.

For this clone: The read terminates 3 residues before the CDR3 end, so the remaining end is supplied by the germline J gene. The chain recombines TRBV18 with TRBJ2-2, with 7 bases matching TRBD1. This CDR3 contains 14 residues. Germline V gives CDR1 KGHSH, CDR2 LQKENI. The CDR3 DNA, read in part, is TGTGCCAGCTCCGCCGGGACAGAGAATTCACCG. Translation gives CASSAGTENSP. The whole CDR3 protein is CASSAGTENSPLFF. Full variable domain (remainder filled in from reference TRBV18 and TRBJ2-2): NAGVMQNPRHLVRRRGQEARLRCSPMKGHSHVYWYRQLPEEGLKFMVYLQKENIIDESGMPKERFSAEFPKEGPSILRIQQVVRGDSAAYFCASSAGTENSPLFFGEGSRLTVL.

As for this clone: Germline and junction disagree at one end, which may indicate a read error. The sequenced fragment ends 3 residues before the CDR3 boundary, so the rest is inferred from the germline J gene. The sample carries other DNA sequences with the same CDR3. This sequence joins TRBV19 and TRBJ1-3; 7 bases line up with TRBD1. The CDR3 runs 16 residues. CDR1 is LNHDA and CDR2 is SQIVND in the germline V gene (reference sequence). CDR3 DNA (partial): TGTGCCAGTAGTATAAACATAGGGGGCTCTGGAAACACT. Translation gives CASSINIGGSGNT. The full-length CDR3 reads as CASSINIGGSGNTIYF.

Concerning this clone itself: The missing CDR3 end, 3 residues past where the read stops, is filled in from the germline J gene. The chain recombines TRBV5-6 with TRBJ2-5, with TRBD1 matching over 10 bases. There are 13 residues in the CDR3. CDR1 SGHDT and CDR2 YYEEEE come from the germline V gene. The ends lost 4 bases at V and 5 bases at J; junction bases unmatched: 2. Incomplete CDR3 DNA: TGTGCCAGCAGCATGGACAGGGGGGAGACC. Translated: CASSMDRGET. The whole CDR3 region reads CASSMDRGETQYF.

Concerning this clone: The DNA ends 3 residues before the CDR3 does, and the rest of the CDR3 is filled in from the germline J gene. The V gene is TRBV30, the J gene TRBJ2-6; no definite D call. The V and J ends lost 6 bases and 2 bases respectively, with 2 bases between them. The CDR3 spans 11 residues. CDR1 is GTSNPN, CDR2 SVGIG, per germline (reference sequence). The DNA read from the CDR3 is TGTGCCTGTACTGGGGCCAACGTC. Its translation is CACTGANV. Given in full, the CDR3 is CACTGANVLTF.

This clone is identified as medium-sized from frequency. Read data end 3 residues before the CDR3 end; the end is taken from the germline J gene. V is TRBV10-3 and J is TRBJ2-3; perhaps TRBD1 as D (6 bases). This CDR3 has 14 amino acids. Germline V gene data show CDR1 as ENHRY and CDR2 as SYGVKD. Trimming took 6 bases from V and 2 from J, leaving 12 bases between them. CDR3 loop: CAIRRQDSTDTQYF. CDR3 DNA (partial): TGTGCCATCAGGAGACAGGACTCCACAGATACG.